At least ten counts were recorded for the clone carrying this T cell receptor (beta chain). Its antigen is currently unknown. The sample originates from a study of T-cell reconstitution after alpha-beta-depleted transplantation in children. Molecular barcoding with unique molecular identifiers was used for the TCRbeta library. TCRdb passed the PCR reads through MiXCR, listing each CDR3 protein once. This table holds over 15,000 distinct CDR3 sequences, 10% to 15% found once. CDR1 SGHKS and CDR2 YYEKEE come from the germline V gene (reference sequence). The CDR3 totals 15 residues. Trimming shortened V by 1 base and J by 3 bases, and 10 bases separated the two germline ends. Findings of the study overall: Surviving recipient T cells and thymic progenitors produced the high day-60 TCRbeta diversity seen in some patients. The main origin of T-cell counts and diversity one year after transplant was newly produced T cells.

J is TRBJ2-2 and V is TRBV5-5, with D possibly TRBD1 on 6 matching bases. The sequenced sample was PBMCs, mostly from graft donor cells, obtained 60 days after TCRalphabeta/CD19-depleted stem cell transplant. This TCR was sampled from a female patient aged 2 to 10 who had a stem cell transplant for congenital amegakaryocytic thrombocytopenia, so the T cells may come from the graft donor. CDR3 region: CASSLTGLDTGELFF. The CDR3 DNA sequence: TGTGCCAGCAGCTTGACAGGGTTGGACACCGGGGAGCTGTTTTTT.